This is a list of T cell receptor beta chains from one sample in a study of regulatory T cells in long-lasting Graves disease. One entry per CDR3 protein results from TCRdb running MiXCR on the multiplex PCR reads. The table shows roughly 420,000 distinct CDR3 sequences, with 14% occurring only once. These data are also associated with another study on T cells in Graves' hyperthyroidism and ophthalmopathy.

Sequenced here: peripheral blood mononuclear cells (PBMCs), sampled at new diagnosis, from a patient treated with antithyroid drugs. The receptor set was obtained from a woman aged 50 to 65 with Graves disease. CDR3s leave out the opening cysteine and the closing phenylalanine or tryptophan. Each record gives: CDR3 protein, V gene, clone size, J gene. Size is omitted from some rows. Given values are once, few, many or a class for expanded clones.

CDR3 protein: ASSLVFRGSYEQY
V gene: TRBV5-1
clone size: many
J gene: TRBJ2-7

CDR3 protein: SVVGGTGLLAGQINEQF
V gene: TRBV29-1
clone size: many
J gene: TRBJ2-1

CDR3 protein: ASSEYQGPNEKLF
V gene: TRBV25-1
clone size: many
J gene: TRBJ1-4

CDR3 protein: AWSVLDVGEQF
V gene: TRBV30
clone size: many
J gene: TRBJ2-1

CDR3 protein: ASMGGINQPQH
V gene: TRBV19
clone size: few
J gene: TRBJ1-5

CDR3 protein: ASSLESADGYT
V gene: TRBV5-1
clone size: -
J gene: TRBJ1-2

CDR3 protein: ASRPKDRPIVAF
V gene: TRBV28
clone size: many
J gene: TRBJ1-1

CDR3 protein: ASSLESGAGQPQH
V gene: TRBV5-1
clone size: few
J gene: TRBJ1-5

CDR3 protein: ASSQVSTDTQY
V gene: TRBV3-1
clone size: many
J gene: TRBJ2-3

CDR3 protein: ASSRREGAYNEQF
V gene: TRBV14
clone size: -
J gene: TRBJ2-1

CDR3 protein: ASSSGLLGTYEQF
V gene: TRBV6-2/TRBV6-3
clone size: -
J gene: TRBJ2-1

CDR3 protein: ASSFKTSGSGTDTQY
V gene: TRBV13
clone size: -
J gene: TRBJ2-3

CDR3 protein: AWSGQNTEAF
V gene: TRBV30
clone size: many
J gene: TRBJ1-1

CDR3 protein: ASSPNEAANTGELF
V gene: TRBV7-9
clone size: -
J gene: TRBJ2-2

CDR3 protein: ASSPRQGWQPQH
V gene: TRBV12-3/TRBV12-4
clone size: many
J gene: TRBJ1-5

CDR3 protein: ASSPPFVPTDTQY
V gene: TRBV5-5
clone size: many
J gene: TRBJ2-3

CDR3 protein: SARAPGGSQPQH
V gene: TRBV20-1
clone size: few
J gene: TRBJ1-5

CDR3 protein: ASSLWDTTGELF
V gene: TRBV5-1
clone size: -
J gene: TRBJ2-2

CDR3 protein: ASSYSWAGLASTDTQY
V gene: TRBV6-2/TRBV6-3
clone size: many
J gene: TRBJ2-3

CDR3 protein: ASGELGYSNQPQH
V gene: TRBV6-2/TRBV6-3
clone size: -
J gene: TRBJ1-5

CDR3 protein: ASSMGAAGVIDQPQH
V gene: TRBV19
clone size: many
J gene: TRBJ1-5

CDR3 protein: SASGTGPNQPQH
V gene: TRBV20-1
clone size: many
J gene: TRBJ1-5

CDR3 protein: ASSLDPAGFDNEQF
V gene: TRBV5-1
clone size: -
J gene: TRBJ2-1

CDR3 protein: ASREAGRGDEQF
V gene: TRBV7-8
clone size: many
J gene: TRBJ2-1

CDR3 protein: ASSRTGLSGGTDTQY
V gene: TRBV6-1
clone size: few
J gene: TRBJ2-3

CDR3 protein: ASSSTGSRSGANVLT
V gene: TRBV28
clone size: many
J gene: TRBJ2-6

CDR3 protein: AITKGLAPTDTQY
V gene: TRBV10-3
clone size: few
J gene: TRBJ2-3

CDR3 protein: ASSQEFGPMTNEQF
V gene: TRBV4-1
clone size: -
J gene: TRBJ2-1

CDR3 protein: ASSSYEQF
V gene: TRBV28
clone size: -
J gene: TRBJ2-1

CDR3 protein: ASSPNRGKSYEQY
V gene: TRBV18
clone size: many
J gene: TRBJ2-7

CDR3 protein: AISVQMFSDTQY
V gene: TRBV10-3
clone size: few
J gene: TRBJ2-3

CDR3 protein: ASSLTDGAYEQY
V gene: TRBV7-9
clone size: many
J gene: TRBJ2-7

CDR3 protein: ATSDSGTPYEQY
V gene: TRBV24-1
clone size: -
J gene: TRBJ2-7

CDR3 protein: ASRDSSLGTYEQY
V gene: TRBV28
clone size: few
J gene: TRBJ2-7

CDR3 protein: ASSFEGNQPQH
V gene: TRBV7-2
clone size: many
J gene: TRBJ1-5

CDR3 protein: ASSLELGGTQY
V gene: TRBV5-1
clone size: -
J gene: TRBJ2-3

CDR3 protein: ASTPRGSLNTEAF
V gene: TRBV12-3/TRBV12-4
clone size: many
J gene: TRBJ1-1

CDR3 protein: ASSLTGDFSGNTIY
V gene: TRBV7-9
clone size: few
J gene: TRBJ1-3

CDR3 protein: ASRPLAAKGNEQF
V gene: TRBV28
clone size: -
J gene: TRBJ2-1

CDR3 protein: ASSYLQGPLGYT
V gene: TRBV27
clone size: many
J gene: TRBJ1-2